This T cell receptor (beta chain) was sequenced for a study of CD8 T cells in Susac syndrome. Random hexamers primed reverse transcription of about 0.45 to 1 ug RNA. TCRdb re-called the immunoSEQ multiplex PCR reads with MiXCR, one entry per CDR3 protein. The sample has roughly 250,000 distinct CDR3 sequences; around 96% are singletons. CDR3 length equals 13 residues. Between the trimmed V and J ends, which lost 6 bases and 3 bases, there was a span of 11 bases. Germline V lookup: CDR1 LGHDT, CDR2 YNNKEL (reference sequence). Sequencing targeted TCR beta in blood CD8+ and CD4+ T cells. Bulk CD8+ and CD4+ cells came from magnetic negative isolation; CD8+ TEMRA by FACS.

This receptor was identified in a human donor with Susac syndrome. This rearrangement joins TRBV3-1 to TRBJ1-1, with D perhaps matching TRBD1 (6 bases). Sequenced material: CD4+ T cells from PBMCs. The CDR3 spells CASRRGGYTEAFF. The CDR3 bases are TGTGCCAGCAGACGAGGGGGTTACACTGAAGCTTTCTTT.